This TCR beta chain was captured by sequencing in a study of siplizumab effects on memory and regulatory T cells. Of note for this clone: The antigen is unknown.

Study-wide findings and caveats: Suppressive capability of dividing Tregs from siplizumab cultures went unverified. Mappable CD4+ clones that were alloreactive averaged roughly 69% Treg-derived with siplizumab versus roughly 25% in controls.

Trimming removed 5 bases at V and 3 bases at J, with 22 bases between. Germline CDR1 is MNHEY and CDR2 is SMNVEV (reference sequence). CDR3 length: 17 residues. Assay used: immunoSEQ multiplex PCR; TCRdb lists only in-frame clones, some missing. This sample has tens of thousands of clones; 87% occur once, and the top ten carry approximately 1.5%. V is TRBV27 and J is TRBJ1-1; perhaps TRBD1 as D (6 bases). The clonotype was recovered from a human donor in good health. What was sequenced was Tregs sorted from blood. CDR3 region: CASSLSFLGGGYTEAFF. For the CDR3, the DNA is TGTGCCAGCAGTCTTTCCTTCCTGGGAGGGGGGTACACTGAAGCTTTCTTT.